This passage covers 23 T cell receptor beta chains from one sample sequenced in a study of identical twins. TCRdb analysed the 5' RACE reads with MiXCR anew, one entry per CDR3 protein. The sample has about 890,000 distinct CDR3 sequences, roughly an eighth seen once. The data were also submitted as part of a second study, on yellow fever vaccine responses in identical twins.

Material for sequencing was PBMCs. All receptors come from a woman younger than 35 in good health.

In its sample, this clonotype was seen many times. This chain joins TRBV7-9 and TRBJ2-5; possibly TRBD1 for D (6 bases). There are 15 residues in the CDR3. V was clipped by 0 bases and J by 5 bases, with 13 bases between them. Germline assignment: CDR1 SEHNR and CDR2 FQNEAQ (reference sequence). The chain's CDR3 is CASSLAETGLETQYF. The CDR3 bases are TGTGCCAGCAGCTTAGCGGAGACAGGCCTCGAGACCCAGTACTTC.

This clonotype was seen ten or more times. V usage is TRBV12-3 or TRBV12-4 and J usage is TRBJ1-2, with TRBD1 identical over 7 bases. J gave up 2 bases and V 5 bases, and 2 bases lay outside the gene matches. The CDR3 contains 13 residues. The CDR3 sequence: CASSVTGNYGYTF. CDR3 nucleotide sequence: TGTGCCAGCAGTGTGACAGGGAACTATGGCTACACCTTC.

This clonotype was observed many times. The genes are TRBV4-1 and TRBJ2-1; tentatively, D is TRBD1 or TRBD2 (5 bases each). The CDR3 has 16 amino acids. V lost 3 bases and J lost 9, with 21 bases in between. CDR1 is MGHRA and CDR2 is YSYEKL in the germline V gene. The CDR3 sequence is CASSHSGRGGFTEQFF. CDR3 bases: TGCGCCAGCAGCCATTCGGGGCGCGGAGGATTTACTGAGCAGTTCTTC.

DNA of the CDR3: TGCAGTGCTAATGAGGGCAGGGGCCCCGGGGAGCTGTTTTTT. As protein: CSANEGRGPGELFF. The J gene is TRBJ2-2, the V gene TRBV20-1; the D gene is possibly TRBD1 (6 bases). CDR3 size: 14 residues. Per germline, CDR1 DFQATT and CDR2 SNEGSKA (reference sequence). Trimming took off 4 bases at V and 6 bases at J, with 15 bases between the two ends.

Here the CDR3 DNA reads TGTGCCAGCAGCCTGCTGCAGTCCCCCCGCGAGCAGTACGTC. Its protein product is CASSLLQSPREQYV. The V call is TRBV28, the J call TRBJ2-7; D not resolved. The germline CDR1 and CDR2 sequences are MDHEN and SYDVKM. This CDR3 has 14 residues. V shed 6 bases and J shed 6 bases, with 18 bases lying between them.

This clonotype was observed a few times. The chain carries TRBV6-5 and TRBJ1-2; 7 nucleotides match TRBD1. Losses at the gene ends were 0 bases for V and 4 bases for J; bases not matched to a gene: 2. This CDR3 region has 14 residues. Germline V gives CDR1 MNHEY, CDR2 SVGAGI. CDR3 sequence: CASSYSGTAYGYTF. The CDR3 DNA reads TGTGCCAGCAGTTACTCGGGGACAGCCTATGGCTACACCTTC.

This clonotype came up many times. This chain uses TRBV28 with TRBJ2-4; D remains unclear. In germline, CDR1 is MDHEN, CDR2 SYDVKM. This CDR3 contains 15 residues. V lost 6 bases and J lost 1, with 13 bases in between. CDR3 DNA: TGTGCCAGCAGCCTGCCGGCTCTGGCCAAAAACATTCAGTACTTC. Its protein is CASSLPALAKNIQYF.

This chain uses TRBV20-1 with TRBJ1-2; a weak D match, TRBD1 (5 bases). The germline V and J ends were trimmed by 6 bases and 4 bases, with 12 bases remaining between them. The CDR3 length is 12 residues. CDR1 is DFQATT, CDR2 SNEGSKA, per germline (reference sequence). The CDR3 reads CSALRGGYGYTF. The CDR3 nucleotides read TGCAGTGCCTTACGGGGCGGCTATGGCTACACCTTC.

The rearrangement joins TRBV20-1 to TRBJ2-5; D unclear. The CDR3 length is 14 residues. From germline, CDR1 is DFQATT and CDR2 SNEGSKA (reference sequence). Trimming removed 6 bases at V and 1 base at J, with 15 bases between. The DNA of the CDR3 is TGCAGTGCCTCATTAGGACGGTTCCAAGAGACCCAGTACTTC. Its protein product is CSASLGRFQETQYF.

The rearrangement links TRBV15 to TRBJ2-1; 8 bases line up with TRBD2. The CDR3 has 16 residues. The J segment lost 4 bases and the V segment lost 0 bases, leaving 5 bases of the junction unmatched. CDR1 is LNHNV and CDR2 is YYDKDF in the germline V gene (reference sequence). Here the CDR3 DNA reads TGTGCCACCAGCAGAGATCGTTTAGCGGGATACAATGAGCAGTTCTTC. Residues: CATSRDRLAGYNEQFF.

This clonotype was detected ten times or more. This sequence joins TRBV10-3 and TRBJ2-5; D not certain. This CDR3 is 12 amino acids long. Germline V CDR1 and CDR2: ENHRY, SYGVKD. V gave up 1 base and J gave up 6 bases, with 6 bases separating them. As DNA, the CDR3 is TGTGCCATCAGTGAGTTAGGAAAGACCCAGTACTTC. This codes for CAISELGKTQYF.

This CDR3 is CASKGASGYTF. The CDR3 DNA reads TGTGCCAGCAAGGGGGCTAGTGGCTACACCTTC. This sequence joins TRBV6-5 and TRBJ1-2; TRBD1 agrees at 7 bases. CDR1 and CDR2 from the germline V gene are MNHEY and SVGAGI. Trimming took 7 bases from V and 7 from J; bases not matched to a gene: 3. This CDR3 has 11 residues.

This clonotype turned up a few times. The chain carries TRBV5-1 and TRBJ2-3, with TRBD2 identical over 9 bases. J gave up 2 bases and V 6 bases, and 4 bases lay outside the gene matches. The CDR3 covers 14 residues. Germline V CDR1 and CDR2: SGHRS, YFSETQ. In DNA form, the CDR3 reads TGCGCCAGCAACCCGGGACTAGCCACAGATACGCAGTATTTT. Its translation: CASNPGLATDTQYF.

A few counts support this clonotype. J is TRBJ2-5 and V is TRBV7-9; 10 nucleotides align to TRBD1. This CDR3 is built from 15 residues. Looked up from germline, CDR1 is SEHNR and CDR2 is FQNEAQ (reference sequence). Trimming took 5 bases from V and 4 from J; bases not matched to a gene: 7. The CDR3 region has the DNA TGTGCCAGCAGCACCGACAGGGGGCGCGGAGAGACCCAGTACTTC. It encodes CASSTDRGRGETQYF.

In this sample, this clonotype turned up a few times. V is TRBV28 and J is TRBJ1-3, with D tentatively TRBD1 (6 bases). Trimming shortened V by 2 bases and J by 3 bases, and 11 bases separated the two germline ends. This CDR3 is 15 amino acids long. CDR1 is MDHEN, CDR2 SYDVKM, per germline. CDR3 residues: CASSLPGGVGNTIYF. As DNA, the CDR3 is TGTGCCAGCAGTTTACCGGGGGGCGTTGGAAACACCATATATTTT.

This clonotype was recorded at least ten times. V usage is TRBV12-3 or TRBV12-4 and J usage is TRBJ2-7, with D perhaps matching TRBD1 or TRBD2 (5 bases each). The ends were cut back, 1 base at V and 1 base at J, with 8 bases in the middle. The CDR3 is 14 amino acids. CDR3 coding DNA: TGTGCCAGCAGTTTAGTGGGACGGTCCTACGAGCAGTACTTC. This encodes CASSLVGRSYEQYF.

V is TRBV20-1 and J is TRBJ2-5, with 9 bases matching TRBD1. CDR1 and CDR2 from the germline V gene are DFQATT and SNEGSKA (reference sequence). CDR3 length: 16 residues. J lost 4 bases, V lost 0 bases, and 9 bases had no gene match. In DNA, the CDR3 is TGCAGTGCTAGAGAAAAGGGACAGGGTCTGCGAGAGACCCAGTACTTC. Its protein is CSAREKGQGLRETQYF.

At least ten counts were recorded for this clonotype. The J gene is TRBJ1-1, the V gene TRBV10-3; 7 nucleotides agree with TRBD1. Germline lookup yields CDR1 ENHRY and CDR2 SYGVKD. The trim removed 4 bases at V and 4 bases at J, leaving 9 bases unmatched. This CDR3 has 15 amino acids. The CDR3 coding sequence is TGTGCCATCAGTGTAGGACAGGCCGGAGGCACTGAAGCTTTCTTT. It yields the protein CAISVGQAGGTEAFF.

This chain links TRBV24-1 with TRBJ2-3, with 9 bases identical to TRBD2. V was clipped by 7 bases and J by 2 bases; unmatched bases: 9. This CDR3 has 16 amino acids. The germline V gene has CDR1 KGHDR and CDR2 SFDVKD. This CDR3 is CATSDSLAGTTDTQYF. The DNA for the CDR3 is TGTGCCACCAGCGACAGTCTAGCGGGGACCACAGATACGCAGTATTTT.

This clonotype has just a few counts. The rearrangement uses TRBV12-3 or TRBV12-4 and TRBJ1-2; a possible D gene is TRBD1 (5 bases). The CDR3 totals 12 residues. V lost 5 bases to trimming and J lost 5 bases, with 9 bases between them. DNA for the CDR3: TGTGCCAGCAGTAATCAGGGTTATGGCTACACCTTC. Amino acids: CASSNQGYGYTF.

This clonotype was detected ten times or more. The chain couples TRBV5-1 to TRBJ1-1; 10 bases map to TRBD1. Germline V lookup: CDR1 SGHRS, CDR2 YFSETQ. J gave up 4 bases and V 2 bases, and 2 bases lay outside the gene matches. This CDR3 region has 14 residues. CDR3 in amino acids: CASSLGQGGTEAFF. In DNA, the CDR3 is TGCGCCAGCAGCTTAGGACAGGGGGGCACTGAAGCTTTCTTT.

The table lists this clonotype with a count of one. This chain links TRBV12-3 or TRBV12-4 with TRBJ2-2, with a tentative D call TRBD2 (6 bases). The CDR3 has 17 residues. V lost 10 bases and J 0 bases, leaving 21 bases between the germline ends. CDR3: CATSAIDLASNTGELFF. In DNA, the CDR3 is TGTGCCACCTCAGCAATTGACCTAGCGTCGAACACCGGGGAGCTGTTTTTT.

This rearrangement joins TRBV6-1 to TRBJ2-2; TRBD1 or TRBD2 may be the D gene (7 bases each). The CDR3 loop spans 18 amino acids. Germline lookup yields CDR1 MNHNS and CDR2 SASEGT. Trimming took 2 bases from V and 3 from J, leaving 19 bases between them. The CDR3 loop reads CASSEHPWGGGYTGELFF. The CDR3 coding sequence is TGTGCCAGCAGTGAACACCCATGGGGAGGGGGCTACACCGGGGAGCTGTTTTTT.